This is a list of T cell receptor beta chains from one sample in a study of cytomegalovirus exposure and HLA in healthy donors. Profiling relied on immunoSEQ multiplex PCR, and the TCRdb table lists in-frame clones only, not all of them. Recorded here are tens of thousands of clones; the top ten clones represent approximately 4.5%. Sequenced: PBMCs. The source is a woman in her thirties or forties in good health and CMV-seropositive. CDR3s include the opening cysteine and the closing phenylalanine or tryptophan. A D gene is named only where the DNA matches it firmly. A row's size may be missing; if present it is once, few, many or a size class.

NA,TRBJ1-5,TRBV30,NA,CAWNPGGPYSNQPQHF,TGTGCCTGGAACCCAGGTGGGCCCTATAGCAATCAGCCCCAGCATTTT
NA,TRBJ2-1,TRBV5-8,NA,CASSPLGQEGNEQFF,TGTGCCAGCAGTCCCCTCGGACAGGAGGGGAATGAGCAGTTCTTC
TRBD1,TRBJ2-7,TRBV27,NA,CASSLDRSSYEQYF,TGTGCCAGCAGTTTGGACAGGAGCTCCTACGAGCAGTACTTC
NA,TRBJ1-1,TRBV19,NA,CASSNRGRQFRGMNTEAFF,TGTGCCAGTAGTAATAGGGGGAGACAGTTTAGGGGCATGAACACTGAAGCTTTCTTT
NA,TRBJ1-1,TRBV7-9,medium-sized,CASSLSGNTEAFF,TGTGCCAGCAGCTTATCCGGGAACACTGAAGCTTTCTTT
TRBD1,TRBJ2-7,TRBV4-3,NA,CASSHHRDRVDEQYF,TGCGCCAGCAGCCACCACCGGGACAGGGTGGACGAGCAGTACTTC
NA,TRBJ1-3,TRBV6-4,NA,CASSDSGRAGNTIYF,TGTGCCAGCAGTGACTCGGGCAGGGCAGGAAACACCATATATTTT
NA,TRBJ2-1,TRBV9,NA,CASSVEVGGIVNEQFF,TGTGCCAGCAGCGTAGAGGTGGGAGGAATCGTCAATGAGCAGTTCTTC
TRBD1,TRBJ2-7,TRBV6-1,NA,CASTSVGQSRYEQYF,TGTGCCAGCACTTCTGTGGGACAGAGCCGCTACGAGCAGTACTTC
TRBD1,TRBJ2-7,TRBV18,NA,CASSPRQGQEQYF,TGTGCCAGCTCACCACGACAGGGTCAAGAGCAGTACTTC
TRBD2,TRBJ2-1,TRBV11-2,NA,CASRLAGSYNEQFF,TGTGCCAGCAGATTAGCGGGATCCTACAATGAGCAGTTCTTC
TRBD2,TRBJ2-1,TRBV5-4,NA,CASSRSGSSNEQFF,TGTGCCAGCAGCCGTAGCGGGAGTAGTAATGAGCAGTTCTTC
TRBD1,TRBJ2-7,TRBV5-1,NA,CASSRHRDRVSRTSYEQYF,TGCGCCAGCAGCCGACACCGGGACAGGGTAAGCCGAACCTCCTACGAGCAGTACTTC
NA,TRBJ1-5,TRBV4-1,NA,CASSQDLGGRGQPQHF,TGCGCCAGCAGCCAAGATTTAGGGGGGAGGGGTCAGCCCCAGCATTTT
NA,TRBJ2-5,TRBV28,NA,CAIEDIEETQYF,TGTGCCATTGAAGACATAGAAGAGACCCAGTACTTC
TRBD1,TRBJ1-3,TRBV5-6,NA,CASSLTGGIGNTIYF,TGTGCCAGCAGCTTGACAGGGGGAATTGGAAACACCATATATTTT
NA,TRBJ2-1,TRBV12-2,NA,CASRLALSGLPYNEQFF,TGTGCAAGTCGCTTAGCGCTCTCCGGACTACCCTACAATGAGCAGTTCTTC
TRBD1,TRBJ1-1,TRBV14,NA,CASSLDRATEAFF,TGTGCCAGCAGCTTAGACAGGGCCACTGAAGCTTTCTTT
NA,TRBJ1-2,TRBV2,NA,CASSPQGNGHGYTF,TGTGCCAGCAGTCCTCAGGGGAATGGGCATGGCTACACCTTC
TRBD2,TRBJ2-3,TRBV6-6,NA,CASSYSGGSGTDTQYF,TGTGCCAGCAGTTACTCGGGCGGGAGTGGCACAGATACGCAGTATTTT
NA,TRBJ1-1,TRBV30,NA,CAWLGGIGMNTEAFF,TGTGCCTGGTTGGGGGGTATCGGCATGAACACTGAAGCTTTCTTT
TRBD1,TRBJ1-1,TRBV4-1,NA,CASSPGRGRWNEAFF,TGCGCCAGCAGTCCGGGCAGGGGGAGATGGAATGAAGCTTTCTTT
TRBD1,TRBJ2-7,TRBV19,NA,CASSTSPGTGNEQYF,TGTGCCAGTAGTACCAGTCCCGGGACAGGGAACGAGCAGTACTTC
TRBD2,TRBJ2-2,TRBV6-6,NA,CAIRLAGDYGELFF,TGTGCCATCCGACTAGCGGGAGATTACGGGGAGCTGTTTTTT
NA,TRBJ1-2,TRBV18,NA,CASSPQRGGPSRYTF,TGTGCCAGCTCCCCTCAGAGAGGCGGTCCCTCACGTTACACCTTC
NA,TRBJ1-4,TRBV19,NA,CASRETGWNEKLFF,TGTGCCAGTAGGGAAACAGGGTGGAATGAAAAACTGTTTTTT
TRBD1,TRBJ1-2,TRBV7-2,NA,CASSPDRGQGYTF,TGTGCCAGCAGCCCCGACAGGGGGCAAGGCTACACCTTC
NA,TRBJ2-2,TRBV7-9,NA,CASSQGLGVTGELFF,TGTGCCAGCAGCCAAGGCCTAGGAGTCACCGGGGAGCTGTTTTTT
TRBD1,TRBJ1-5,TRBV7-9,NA,CASSLDGTANQHQHF,TGTGCCAGCAGCTTGGACGGGACAGCCAATCAGCACCAGCATTTT
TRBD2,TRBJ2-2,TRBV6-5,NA,CASTRGVGELFF,TGTGCCAGCACTCGGGGGGTCGGGGAGCTGTTTTTT
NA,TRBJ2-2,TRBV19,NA,CASSITGPGGELFF,TGTGCCAGTAGTATTACAGGGCCCGGCGGGGAGCTGTTTTTT
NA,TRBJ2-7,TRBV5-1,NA,CASSCGQKGTFIWGEQYF,TGCGCCAGCAGCTGCGGACAGAAAGGAACCTTTATTTGGGGCGAGCAGTACTTC
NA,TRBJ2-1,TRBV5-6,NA,CASSSSGNEQFF,TGTGCCAGCAGCTCTTCGGGGAATGAGCAGTTCTTC
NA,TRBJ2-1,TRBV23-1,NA,CASSQRGFPYNEQFF,TGCGCCAGCAGTCAACGCGGGTTTCCCTACAATGAGCAGTTCTTC
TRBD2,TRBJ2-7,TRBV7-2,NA,CASTLTSGPGYEQYF,TGTGCCAGCACCCTGACTAGCGGGCCCGGTTACGAGCAGTACTTC
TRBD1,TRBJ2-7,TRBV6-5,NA,CATSRDRGSYEQYF,TGTGCCACGTCCCGGGACAGGGGGTCCTACGAGCAGTACTTC
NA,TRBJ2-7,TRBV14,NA,CASSQAPQGSSYEQYF,TGTGCCAGCAGCCAAGCCCCCCAGGGGAGCTCCTACGAGCAGTACTTC